Listed below are T cell receptor beta chains from one sample, sequenced in a study of regulatory T cells in long-lasting Graves disease. TCRdb itself ran the multiplex PCR reads through MiXCR, one entry per CDR3 protein. Of 400,000 to 500,000 distinct CDR3 sequences listed, around 15% are singletons. This sample also appeared in a second study, on T cells in Graves' hyperthyroidism and ophthalmopathy.

The specimen comprised peripheral blood mononuclear cells (PBMCs), sampled at new diagnosis, from a patient treated with antithyroid drugs. These TCRs come from a woman between 18 and 29 years old with Graves disease. The CDR3 runs from the conserved cysteine through the conserved F or W. Fields, in order: clone size, J gene, D gene, V gene, CDR3 protein, CDR3 DNA. A D gene is named only where the DNA matches it firmly. Only part of the rows carry a size: once, few, many, or a class if the clone is expanded.

>many|TRBJ1-1|NA|TRBV12-3/TRBV12-4
CASSFGVMNTEAFF
TGTGCCAGCAGTTTTGGGGTCATGAACACTGAAGCTTTCTTT
>NA|TRBJ2-7|TRBD2|TRBV10-3
CAISEREAYNEQYF
TGTGCCATCAGTGAACGGGAGGCCTACAATGAGCAGTACTTC
>few|TRBJ2-2|NA|TRBV7-3
CASSLSSPHTGELFF
TGTGCCAGCAGCTTAAGTTCTCCGCACACCGGGGAGCTGTTTTTT
>many|TRBJ2-1|TRBD2|TRBV2
CASSEEASGWGNEQFF
TGTGCCAGCAGTGAAGAGGCTAGCGGATGGGGGAATGAGCAGTTCTTC
>many|TRBJ2-5|NA|TRBV12-3/TRBV12-4
CASSSRLQETQYF
TGTGCCAGCAGTTCCCGTCTCCAAGAGACCCAGTACTTC
>many|TRBJ2-1|NA|TRBV5-1
CASSLRAASSYNEQFF
TGTGCCAGCAGCTTAAGAGCGGCGAGCTCCTACAATGAGCAGTTCTTC
>many|TRBJ1-1|TRBD1|TRBV20-1
CSASRQGDSEAFF
TGCAGTGCTAGTCGCCAGGGGGACTCTGAAGCTTTCTTT
>NA|TRBJ1-2|TRBD1|TRBV10-3
CAITAEGQGHYGYTF
TGTGCCATCACCGCTGAGGGACAGGGTCACTATGGCTACACCTTC
>NA|TRBJ1-3|TRBD1|TRBV29-1
CSGSGGDSGNTIYF
TGCAGCGGATCAGGGGGAGACTCTGGAAACACCATATATTTT
>few|TRBJ1-1|NA|TRBV15
CATSKAGGGTEAFF
TGTGCCACCAGCAAGGCCGGCGGAGGGACTGAAGCTTTCTTT
>few|TRBJ2-3|TRBD1|TRBV10-3
CAIRGPQGASTDTQYF
TGTGCCATCAGGGGCCCGCAGGGGGCGAGCACAGATACGCAGTATTTT
>many|TRBJ2-1|TRBD2|TRBV28
CASSFTGTSGRNEQFF
TGTGCCAGCAGTTTCACCGGGACTAGCGGGAGGAATGAGCAGTTCTTC
>many|TRBJ1-5|NA|TRBV6-2/TRBV6-3
CASSYGGTSNQPQHF
TGTGCCAGCAGTTACGGGGGGACTAGCAATCAGCCCCAGCATTTT
>many|TRBJ2-1|NA|TRBV7-8
CASSLVGGVSYNEQFF
TGTGCCAGCAGCTTAGTGGGGGGAGTGTCCTACAATGAGCAGTTCTTC
>NA|TRBJ2-1|NA|TRBV9
CASSAQDEQFF
TGTGCCAGCAGCGCCCAGGATGAGCAGTTCTTC
>NA|TRBJ2-1|NA|TRBV20-1
CSARGPRVLEQFF
TGCAGTGCTAGGGGACCCCGGGTCTTGGAGCAGTTCTTC
>many|TRBJ2-1|TRBD2|TRBV30
CAWSWAGGGIRQFF
TGTGCCTGGAGTTGGGCGGGAGGGGGTATTAGGCAGTTCTTC
>few|TRBJ2-5|NA|TRBV5-1
CASSSERGQETQYF
TGCGCCAGCAGCTCCGAAAGGGGGCAAGAGACCCAGTACTTC
>many|TRBJ2-1|NA|TRBV6-1
CASSETGGYNEQFF
TGTGCCAGCAGTGAGACGGGCGGGTACAATGAGCAGTTCTTC
>NA|TRBJ1-2|TRBD1|TRBV7-3
CASSYFGQGYGYTF
TGTGCCAGCAGCTACTTCGGACAGGGCTATGGCTACACCTTC
>many|TRBJ1-1|TRBD1|TRBV2
CASSEPTGENTEAFF
TGTGCCAGCAGTGAACCGACAGGGGAGAACACTGAAGCTTTCTTT
>few|TRBJ2-1|NA|TRBV20-1
CSASRGWDNEQFF
TGCAGTGCTAGCAGGGGATGGGACAATGAGCAGTTCTTC
>many|TRBJ2-1|NA|TRBV28
CASSALSPSSYNEQFF
TGTGCCAGCAGTGCCCTTAGCCCGAGCTCCTACAATGAGCAGTTCTTC
>NA|TRBJ2-3|TRBD2|TRBV29-1
CSSDGAGVTDTQYF
TGCAGCTCTGATGGAGCGGGAGTCACAGATACGCAGTATTTT
>few|TRBJ1-1|NA|TRBV3-1
CASRSGNTEAFF
TGTGCCAGCCGGTCGGGGAACACTGAAGCTTTCTTT